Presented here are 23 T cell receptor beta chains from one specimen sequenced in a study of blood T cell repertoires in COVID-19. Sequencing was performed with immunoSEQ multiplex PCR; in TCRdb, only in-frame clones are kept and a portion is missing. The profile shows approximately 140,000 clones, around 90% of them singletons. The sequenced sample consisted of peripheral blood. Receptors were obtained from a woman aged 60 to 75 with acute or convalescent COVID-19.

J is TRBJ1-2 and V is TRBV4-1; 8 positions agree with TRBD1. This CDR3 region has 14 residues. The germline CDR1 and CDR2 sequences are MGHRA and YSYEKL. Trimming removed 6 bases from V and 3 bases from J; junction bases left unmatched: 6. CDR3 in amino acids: CASSRGTGDYGYTF. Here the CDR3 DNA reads TGCGCCAGCAGTCGCGGGACAGGCGACTATGGCTACACCTTC.

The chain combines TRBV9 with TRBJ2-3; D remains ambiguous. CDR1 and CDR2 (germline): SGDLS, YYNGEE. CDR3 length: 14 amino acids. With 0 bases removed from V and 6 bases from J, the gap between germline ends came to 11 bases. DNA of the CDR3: TGTGCCAGCAGCGTAGGGAGCGTGGCGGATACGCAGTATTTT. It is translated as CASSVGSVADTQYF.

The CDR3 is CSVKGLAWGDNEQFF. CDR3 nucleotides: TGCAGCGTCAAGGGTCTAGCGTGGGGGGACAATGAGCAGTTCTTC. V usage is TRBV29-1 and J usage is TRBJ2-1; possibly TRBD2 for D (6 bases). CDR3 size: 15 residues. Deletions cut 6 bases from V and 5 bases from J, with 20 bases between. CDR1 is SQVTM, CDR2 ANQGSEA, per germline.

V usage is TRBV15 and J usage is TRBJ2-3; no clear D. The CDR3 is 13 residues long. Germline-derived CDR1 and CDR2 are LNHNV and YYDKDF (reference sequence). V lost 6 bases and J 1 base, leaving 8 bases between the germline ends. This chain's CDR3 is CATSTARTDTQYF. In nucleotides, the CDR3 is TGTGCCACCAGTACAGCTCGCACAGATACGCAGTATTTT.

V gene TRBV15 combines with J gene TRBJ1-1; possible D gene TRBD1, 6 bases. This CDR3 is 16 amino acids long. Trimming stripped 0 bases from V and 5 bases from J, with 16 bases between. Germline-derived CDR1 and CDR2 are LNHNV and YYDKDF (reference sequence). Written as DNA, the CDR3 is TGTGCCACCAGCAGAGATAGAGTTTTGAGGGGGACTGAAGCTTTCTTT. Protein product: CATSRDRVLRGTEAFF.

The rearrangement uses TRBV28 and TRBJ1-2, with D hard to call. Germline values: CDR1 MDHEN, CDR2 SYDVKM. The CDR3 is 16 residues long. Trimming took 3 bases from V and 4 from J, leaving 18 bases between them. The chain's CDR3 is CASSLPRTRTSYGYTF. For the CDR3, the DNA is TGTGCCAGCAGTTTGCCCCGTACCCGGACTTCCTATGGCTACACCTTC.

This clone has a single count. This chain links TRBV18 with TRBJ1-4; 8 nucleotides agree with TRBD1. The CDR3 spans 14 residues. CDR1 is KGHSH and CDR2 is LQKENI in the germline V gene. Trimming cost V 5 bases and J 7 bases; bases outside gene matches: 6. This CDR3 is CASSSQGDSEKLFF. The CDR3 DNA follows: TGTGCCAGCTCATCACAGGGGGACAGTGAAAAACTGTTTTTT.

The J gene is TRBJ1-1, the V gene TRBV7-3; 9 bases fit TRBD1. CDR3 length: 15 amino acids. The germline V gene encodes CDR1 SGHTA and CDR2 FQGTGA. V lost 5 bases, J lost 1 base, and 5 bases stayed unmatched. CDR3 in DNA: TGTGCCAGCAGCCTACAGGGGGCTGGGAACACTGAAGCTTTCTTT. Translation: CASSLQGAGNTEAFF.

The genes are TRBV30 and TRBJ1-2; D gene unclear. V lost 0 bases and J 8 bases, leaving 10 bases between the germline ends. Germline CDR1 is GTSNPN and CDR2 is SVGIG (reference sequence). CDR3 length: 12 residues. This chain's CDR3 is CAWSVGGGGYTF. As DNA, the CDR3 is TGTGCCTGGAGTGTCGGCGGCGGGGGCTACACCTTC. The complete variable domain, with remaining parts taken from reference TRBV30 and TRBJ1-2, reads SQTIHQWPATLVQPVGSPLSLECTVEGTSNPNLYWYRQAAGRGLQLLFYSVGIGQISSEVPQNLSASRPQDRQFILSSKKLLLSDSGFYLCAWSVGGGGYTFGSGTRLTVV.

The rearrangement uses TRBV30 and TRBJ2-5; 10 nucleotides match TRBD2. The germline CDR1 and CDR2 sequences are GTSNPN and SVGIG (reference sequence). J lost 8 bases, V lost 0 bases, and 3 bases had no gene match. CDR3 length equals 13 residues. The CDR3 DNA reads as TGTGCCTGGAGTGTCGGGACTAGCGACACCCAGTACTTC. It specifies CAWSVGTSDTQYF.

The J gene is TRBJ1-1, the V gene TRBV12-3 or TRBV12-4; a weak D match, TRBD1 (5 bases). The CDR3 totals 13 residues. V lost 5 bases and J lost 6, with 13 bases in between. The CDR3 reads CASSGEGVSEAFF. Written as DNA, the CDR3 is TGTGCCAGCAGTGGAGAAGGGGTCTCTGAAGCTTTCTTT.

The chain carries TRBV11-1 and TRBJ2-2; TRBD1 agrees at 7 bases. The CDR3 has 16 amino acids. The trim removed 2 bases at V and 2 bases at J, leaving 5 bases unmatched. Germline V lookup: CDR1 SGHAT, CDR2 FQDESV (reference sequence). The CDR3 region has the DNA TGTGCCAGCAGCTTAATGTCAGGGGGTAACACCGGGGAGCTGTTTTTT. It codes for CASSLMSGGNTGELFF.

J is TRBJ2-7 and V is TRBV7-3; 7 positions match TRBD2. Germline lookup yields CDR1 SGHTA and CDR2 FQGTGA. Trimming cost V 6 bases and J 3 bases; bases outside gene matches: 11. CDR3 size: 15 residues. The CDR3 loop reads CASREGPGEGYEQYF. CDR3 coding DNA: TGTGCCAGCAGAGAGGGTCCGGGGGAGGGCTACGAGCAGTACTTC.

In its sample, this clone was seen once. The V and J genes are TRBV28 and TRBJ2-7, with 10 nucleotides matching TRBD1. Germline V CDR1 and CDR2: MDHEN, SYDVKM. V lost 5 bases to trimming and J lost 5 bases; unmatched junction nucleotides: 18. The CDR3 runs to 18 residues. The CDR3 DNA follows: TGTGCCAGCAGTCTTATGACCAGCCCGGACAGGGGGTCCCACGAGCAGTACTTC. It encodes CASSLMTSPDRGSHEQYF.

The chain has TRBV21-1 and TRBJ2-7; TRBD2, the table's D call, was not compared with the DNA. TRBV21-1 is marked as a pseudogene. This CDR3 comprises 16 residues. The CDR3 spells CASSKEGGSGGNEQYF. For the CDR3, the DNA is TGTGCCAGCAGCAAAGAGGGGGGGAGCGGGGGCAACGAGCAGTACTTC.

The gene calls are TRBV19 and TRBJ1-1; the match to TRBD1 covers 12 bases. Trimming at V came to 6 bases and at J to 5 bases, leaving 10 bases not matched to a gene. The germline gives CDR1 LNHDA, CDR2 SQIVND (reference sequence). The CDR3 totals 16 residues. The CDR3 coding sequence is TGTGCCAGTAGCGAGCTGCCGGGACAGGGGGCGACTGAAGCTTTCTTT. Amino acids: CASSELPGQGATEAFF.

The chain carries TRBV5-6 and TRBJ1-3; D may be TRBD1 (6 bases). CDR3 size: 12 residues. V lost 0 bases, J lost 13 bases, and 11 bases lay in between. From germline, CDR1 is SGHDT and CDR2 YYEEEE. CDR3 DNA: TGTGCCAGCAGCTTGGTTACAGGGAGAATATATTTT. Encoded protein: CASSLVTGRIYF.

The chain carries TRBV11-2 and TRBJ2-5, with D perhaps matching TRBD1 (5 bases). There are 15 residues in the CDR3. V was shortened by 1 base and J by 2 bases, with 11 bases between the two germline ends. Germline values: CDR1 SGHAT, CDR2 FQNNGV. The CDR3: CASSLVPGKQETQYF. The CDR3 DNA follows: TGTGCCAGCAGCTTAGTGCCAGGGAAACAAGAGACCCAGTACTTC.

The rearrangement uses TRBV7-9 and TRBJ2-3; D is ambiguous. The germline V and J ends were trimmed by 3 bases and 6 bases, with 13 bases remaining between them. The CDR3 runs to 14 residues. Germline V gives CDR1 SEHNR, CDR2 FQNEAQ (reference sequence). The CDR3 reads CASSFAEPSDTQYF. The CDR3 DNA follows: TGTGCCAGCAGCTTCGCGGAGCCCTCCGATACGCAGTATTTT.

CDR3 protein: CASQPGTGNQPQHF. CDR3 coding DNA: TGTGCCAGCCAACCCGGGACAGGGAATCAGCCCCAGCATTTT. The V gene is TRBV7-8, the J gene TRBJ1-5; 9 bases are a match to TRBD1. The CDR3 totals 14 residues. The trim removed 8 bases at V and 4 bases at J, leaving 6 bases unmatched. Germline V lookup: CDR1 SGHVS, CDR2 FQNEAQ.

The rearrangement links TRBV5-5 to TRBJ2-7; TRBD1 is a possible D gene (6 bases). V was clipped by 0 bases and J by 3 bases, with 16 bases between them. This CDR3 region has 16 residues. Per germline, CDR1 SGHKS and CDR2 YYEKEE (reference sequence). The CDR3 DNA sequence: TGTGCCAGCAGCTTGGATACAGGGAGAGTACTCTACGAGCAGTACTTC. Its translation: CASSLDTGRVLYEQYF.

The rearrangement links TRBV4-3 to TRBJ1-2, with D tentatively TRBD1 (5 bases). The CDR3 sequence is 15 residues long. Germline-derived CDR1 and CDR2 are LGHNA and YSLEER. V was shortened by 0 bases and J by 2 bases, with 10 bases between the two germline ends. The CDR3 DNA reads TGCGCCAGCAGCCAAGAAATCAGGGTGAACTATGGCTACACCTTC. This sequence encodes CASSQEIRVNYGYTF.

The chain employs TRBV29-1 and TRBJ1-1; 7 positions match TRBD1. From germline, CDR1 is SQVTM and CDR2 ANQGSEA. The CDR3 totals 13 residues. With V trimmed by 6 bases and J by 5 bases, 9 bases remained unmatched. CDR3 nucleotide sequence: TGCAGCGTAGATACGGGACAGAGAACTGAAGCTTTCTTT. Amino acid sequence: CSVDTGQRTEAFF.